The 28 T cell receptor beta chains in this list originate from one sample, sequenced in a study of blood T cell repertoires in COVID-19 (dated by TCRdb to 2019 to 2021). The library came from the immunoSEQ multiplex PCR assay. In TCRdb, the immuneACCESS table is reduced to in-frame sequences with V and J assigned. These tables do not hold every clone; where another copy was compared, an unresolved V gene accounts for under half, and the others remain unexplained. The sample records roughly 250,000 clones, 65% to 90% of which are singletons. 4.9% of the sample goes to the ten largest clones. Sequences were obtained from peripheral blood. The source is a woman aged 80 or older with active or convalescent COVID-19.

J is TRBJ1-2 and V is TRBV5-1; TRBD1 might be the D (6 bases). Germline loops: CDR1 SGHRS, CDR2 YFSETQ. V was shortened by 5 bases and J by 8 bases, with 22 bases between the two germline ends. The CDR3 covers 15 residues. The CDR3 loop is CASSHQTGNRRGYTF. The CDR3 DNA follows: TGCGCCAGCAGTCATCAAACAGGGAACCGGCGGGGCTACACCTTC.

This sequence joins TRBV5-6 and TRBJ2-2; 8 positions match TRBD1. CDR3 length equals 17 residues. The V segment lost 1 base and the J segment 5 bases; nucleotides outside the gene matches: 10. Germline loops: CDR1 SGHDT, CDR2 YYEEEE. This CDR3 is CASSLLVQGARTGELFF. The CDR3 coding sequence is TGTGCCAGCAGCTTGTTAGTTCAGGGGGCGCGTACCGGGGAGCTGTTTTTT.

Written as DNA, the CDR3 is TGCGCCAGCAGTAGAGACAGGGCGTCCCATGGCTACACCTTC. This gives the protein CASSRDRASHGYTF. The genes are TRBV10-1 and TRBJ1-2, with 7 positions matching TRBD1. Looked up from germline, CDR1 is WNHNN and CDR2 is SYGVQD (reference sequence). The CDR3 length is 14 residues. The V segment lost 5 bases and the J segment 6 bases; nucleotides outside the gene matches: 9.

The gene calls are TRBV27 and TRBJ2-7; D unresolved. Germline V gene data show CDR1 as MNHEY and CDR2 as SMNVEV (reference sequence). This CDR3 is 14 amino acids long. CDR3 residues: CASRKYYGFYEQYF. CDR3 in DNA: TGTGCTAGCCGGAAGTACTACGGATTTTACGAGCAGTACTTC.

The chain joins TRBV27 to TRBJ1-2; no clear D. Looked up from germline, CDR1 is MNHEY and CDR2 is SMNVEV (reference sequence). Between the trimmed V and J ends, which lost 3 bases and 6 bases, there was a span of 20 bases. This CDR3 comprises 16 residues. CDR3 nucleotide sequence: TGTGCCAGCAGTTTCCGGATCCAGGTGTCGATTCATGGCTACACCTTC. This sequence encodes CASSFRIQVSIHGYTF.

This sequence joins TRBV10-1 and TRBJ2-7; the match to TRBD1 covers 11 bases. Unmatched junction bases numbered 1, after V lost 8 bases and J lost 4 bases. Germline-derived CDR1 and CDR2 are WNHNN and SYGVQD (reference sequence). This CDR3 contains 12 residues. CDR3 in DNA: TGCGCCAGCGGGACAGGGGGTTACGAGCAGTACTTC. Residues: CASGTGGYEQYF.

The rearrangement links TRBV28 to TRBJ2-7; 7 bases are a match to TRBD2. From germline, CDR1 is MDHEN and CDR2 SYDVKM. The J segment lost 8 bases and the V segment lost 2 bases, leaving 6 bases of the junction unmatched. The CDR3 covers 13 residues. CDR3 residues: CASSLIVGGKQYF. The CDR3 DNA reads as TGTGCCAGCAGTTTAATCGTGGGGGGGAAGCAGTACTTC.

Only a few counts were recorded for this clone. This chain joins TRBV19 and TRBJ1-5; a possible D gene is TRBD1 (6 bases). The length of the CDR3 is 15 residues. Germline lookup yields CDR1 LNHDA and CDR2 SQIVND (reference sequence). Trimming stripped 4 bases from V and 0 bases from J, with 10 bases between. The CDR3 sequence: CASSKDSYSNQPQHF. Here the CDR3 DNA reads TGTGCCAGTAGTAAGGACAGCTATAGCAATCAGCCCCAGCATTTT.

J is TRBJ2-5 and V is TRBV5-5; the D gene is possibly TRBD2 (5 bases). Germline V lookup: CDR1 SGHKS, CDR2 YYEKEE (reference sequence). Trimming pared 4 bases from V and 1 base from J, leaving 14 bases between. The CDR3 runs to 15 residues. CDR3 sequence (DNA): TGTGCCAGCAGCGCCGGACTCACCAGCCAAGAGACCCAGTACTTC. It yields the protein CASSAGLTSQETQYF.

The chain carries TRBV14 and TRBJ1-5; no clear D gene. Germline CDR1 reads SGHDN; CDR2 reads FVKESK. V was shortened by 1 base and J by 6 bases, with 7 bases between the two germline ends. This CDR3 has 13 residues. CDR3 in amino acids: CASSQGEGQPQHF. The CDR3 DNA is TGTGCCAGCAGCCAAGGGGAGGGTCAGCCCCAGCATTTT.

The chain is built from TRBV7-8 and TRBJ1-5; maybe TRBD1 (5 bases). CDR1 and CDR2 from the germline V gene are SGHVS and FQNEAQ. With 1 base removed from V and 5 bases from J, the gap between germline ends came to 9 bases. This CDR3 comprises 14 residues. The CDR3 loop reads CASSLGGRDQPQHF. Here the CDR3 DNA reads TGTGCCAGCAGCTTAGGGGGCAGGGATCAGCCCCAGCATTTT.

The chain employs TRBV18 and TRBJ1-2; D might be TRBD1 (6 bases). Germline V gene data show CDR1 as KGHSH and CDR2 as LQKENI. Trimming took 3 bases from V and 6 from J, leaving 8 bases between them. The CDR3 contains 12 residues. The CDR3 protein is CASSPRQDGYTF. DNA for the CDR3: TGTGCCAGCTCACCGCGACAGGATGGCTACACCTTC.

This clone was counted once. The genes are TRBV18 and TRBJ1-1; D perhaps matches TRBD1 (6 bases). Trimming pared 0 bases from V and 8 bases from J, leaving 13 bases between. The CDR3 covers 14 residues. In germline, CDR1 is KGHSH, CDR2 LQKENI. The CDR3 bases are TGTGCCAGCTCACCACCGAGTCCCAGGGGAGAAGCTTTCTTT. Its protein is CASSPPSPRGEAFF. Full variable domain (rest looked up from reference TRBV18 and TRBJ1-1): NAGVMQNPRHLVRRRGQEARLRCSPMKGHSHVYWYRQLPEEGLKFMVYLQKENIIDESGMPKERFSAEFPKEGPSILRIQQVVRGDSAAYFCASSPPSPRGEAFFGQGTRLTVV.

This chain connects TRBV7-8 to TRBJ2-7, with 15 nucleotides matching TRBD2. V was clipped by 7 bases and J by 9 bases; unmatched bases: 10. There are 15 residues in the CDR3. Germline CDR1 SGHVS, CDR2 FQNEAQ. The CDR3 sequence is CASTRTSGGVQVQYF. In DNA, the CDR3 is TGTGCCAGCACACGGACTAGCGGGGGGGTGCAGGTGCAGTACTTC.

This clone was observed a few times. V gene TRBV3-1 (or the pseudogene TRBV3-2) combines with J gene TRBJ2-2; TRBD2 might be the D (5 bases). Germline-derived CDR1 and CDR2 are LGHDT and YNNKEL (reference sequence). This CDR3 comprises 15 residues. V lost 2 bases and J 2 bases, leaving 9 bases between the germline ends. CDR3 residues: CASSQLLVNTGELFF. The CDR3 DNA is TGTGCCAGCAGCCAATTACTAGTCAACACCGGGGAGCTGTTTTTT.

CDR3 protein: CASSLEGHSLAKNIQYF. The CDR3 DNA reads as TGTGCCAGCAGCTTAGAGGGGCACAGTCTAGCCAAAAACATTCAGTACTTC. The chain joins TRBV11-3 to TRBJ2-4; D perhaps matches TRBD1 (5 bases). In germline, CDR1 is SGHNT, CDR2 YENEEA. V was shortened by 0 bases and J by 0 bases, with 12 bases between the two germline ends. The CDR3 has 17 residues. Using reference TRBV11-3 and TRBJ2-4 for the parts outside the CDR3, the full variable domain is EAGVVQSPRYKIIEKKQPVAFWCNPISGHNTLYWYLQNLGQGPELLIRYENEEAVDDSQLPKDRFSAERLKGVDSTLKIQPAELGDSAVYLCASSLEGHSLAKNIQYFGAGTRLSVL.

The V gene is TRBV4-1, the J gene TRBJ1-1; maybe TRBD1 (6 bases). This CDR3 has 15 amino acids. From germline, CDR1 is MGHRA and CDR2 YSYEKL. Trimming left V 0 bases short and J 1 base short, with 9 bases between. CDR3 sequence: CASSQEGAGNTEAFF. CDR3 DNA sequence: TGCGCCAGCAGCCAAGAGGGGGCAGGGAACACTGAAGCTTTCTTT.

The chain joins TRBV6-4 to TRBJ2-1; possible D gene TRBD1, 7 bases. This CDR3 is 15 amino acids long. Germline values: CDR1 MRHNA, CDR2 SNTAGT. V lost 6 bases and J 10 bases, leaving 22 bases between the germline ends. The CDR3 loop reads CASSPGGQAIGEQFF. CDR3 coding DNA: TGTGCCAGCAGCCCAGGGGGGCAGGCAATCGGAGAGCAGTTCTTC.

This clone was counted a single time. V gene TRBV9 combines with J gene TRBJ1-2; perhaps TRBD1 as D (5 bases). V was cut by 6 bases and J by 7 bases, with 25 bases left in between. Germline V lookup: CDR1 SGDLS, CDR2 YYNGEE. The CDR3 is 16 residues long. In DNA, the CDR3 is TGTGCCAGCAACCCGTCCCCGGGGGGAGGAGATTCTGGCTACACCTTC. It encodes CASNPSPGGGDSGYTF. The full variable domain, rest sourced from reference TRBV9 and TRBJ1-2, is DSGVTQTPKHLITATGQRVTLRCSPRSGDLSVYWYQQSLDQGLQFLIQYYNGEERAKGNILERFSAQQFPDLHSELNLSSLELGDSALYFCASNPSPGGGDSGYTFGSGTRLTVV.

The V gene is TRBV3-1 (or the pseudogene TRBV3-2), the J gene TRBJ1-1, with a possible D match to TRBD1 (6 bases). Germline assignment: CDR1 LGHDT and CDR2 YNNKEL (reference sequence). This CDR3 contains 15 residues. The V gene lost 1 base and the J gene lost 4 bases, with 13 bases spanning the gap. The CDR3 protein is CASSQAAIRGTEAFF. In nucleotides, the CDR3 is TGTGCCAGCAGCCAAGCTGCTATCAGGGGCACTGAAGCTTTCTTT.

This clone was detected a few times. V and J are TRBV5-6 and TRBJ2-3, with 8 bases fitting TRBD2. V was pared by 2 bases and J by 1 base, with 9 bases of the junction left unmatched. CDR1 and CDR2 from the germline V gene are SGHDT and YYEEEE. This CDR3 region has 17 residues. CDR3 nucleotides: TGTGCCAGCAGCTTATCTCGGGGGGGCCTCGGCACAGATACGCAGTATTTT. Encoded protein: CASSLSRGGLGTDTQYF.

This clone was observed a single time. The junction departs from the called germline gene at one end, perhaps through a read error. This chain uses TRBV11-3 with TRBJ2-7; D ambiguous. This CDR3 has 13 amino acids. In germline, CDR1 is SGHNT, CDR2 YENEEA. Written as DNA, the CDR3 is TGTGCCAGCAGCCTAGAACTTGCCTCCGAGCAGTACTTC. Encoded protein: CASSLELASEQYF.

The chain recombines TRBV3-1 (or the pseudogene TRBV3-2) with TRBJ1-5, with unresolved D. CDR1 is LGHDT and CDR2 is YNNKEL in the germline V gene (reference sequence). Trimming pared 3 bases from V and 1 base from J, leaving 13 bases between. The CDR3 is 16 residues long. In DNA form, the CDR3 reads TGTGCCAGCAGCCACGGACTAGGAGGAAGCAATCAGCCCCAGCATTTT. It translates to CASSHGLGGSNQPQHF.

This clone occurred a few times. The CDR3 nucleotides read TGTGCCATCAGAAAATCAAATCCGGGACAGTCTAATTCACCCCTCCACTTT. Protein sequence: CAIRKSNPGQSNSPLHF. The gene calls are TRBV10-3 and TRBJ1-6; 7 bases map to TRBD1. The CDR3 loop spans 17 amino acids. With 6 bases clipped from V and 6 bases from J, the junction kept 14 bases outside the gene matches. The germline gives CDR1 ENHRY, CDR2 SYGVKD.

This clone was detected once. J is TRBJ1-6 and V is TRBV27; TRBD1 might be the D (6 bases). Trimming took 2 bases from V and 10 from J, leaving 15 bases between them. The CDR3 covers 15 residues. Germline V CDR1 and CDR2: MNHEY, SMNVEV (reference sequence). The CDR3 loop reads CASSLGIQGQSPLHF. CDR3 nucleotide sequence: TGTGCCAGCAGTTTAGGGATACAGGGTCAATCACCCCTCCACTTT.

A note on this clone: The identical CDR3 is also encoded by other nucleotide sequences in the sample. The rearrangement links TRBV5-1 to TRBJ1-2, with 12 bases lining up with TRBD1. The V and J ends lost 4 bases and 4 bases, in that order; junction bases with no gene match: 5. Germline-derived CDR1 and CDR2 are SGHRS and YFSETQ. The length of the CDR3 is 15 residues. CDR3 sequence (DNA): TGCGCCAGCAGCCTGGGACAGGGGGCTTCCTATGGCTACACCTTC. It translates to CASSLGQGASYGYTF.

The rearrangement uses TRBV30 and TRBJ2-2; D perhaps matches TRBD2 (6 bases). The germline V gene encodes CDR1 GTSNPN and CDR2 SVGIG (reference sequence). This CDR3 comprises 14 residues. V was clipped by 2 bases and J by 5 bases, with 12 bases between them. DNA for the CDR3: TGTGCCTGGAGTTCGGGAGTGGGTACCGGGGAGCTGTTTTTT. It encodes CAWSSGVGTGELFF.

The rearrangement uses TRBV29-1 and TRBJ2-3, with D maybe TRBD1 (5 bases). Trimming left V 6 bases short and J 2 bases short, with 15 bases between. Germline lookup yields CDR1 SQVTM and CDR2 ANQGSEA. CDR3 size: 14 residues. The chain's CDR3 is CSVMRQSITDTQYF. CDR3 sequence (DNA): TGCAGCGTCATGAGACAGTCTATCACAGATACGCAGTATTTT.